This T cell receptor beta chain was profiled in a study of T cell changes during pregnancy in multiple sclerosis. Sequenced by immunoSEQ multiplex PCR; TCRdb stores in-frame clones only, minus some. The sample lists fewer than 150,000 clones; about 96% were seen once. This receptor was identified in a female donor with multiple sclerosis, enrolled in a pregnancy study. The sample in question was peripheral blood, obtained after pregnancy.

The CDR3 here is CASSLVPSGRGDTQYF. The CDR3 coding sequence is TGTGCCAGCAGCTTAGTGCCTAGCGGGCGTGGGGATACGCAGTATTTT. The genes are TRBV7-9 and TRBJ2-3; 8 bases match TRBD2. The germline CDR1 and CDR2 sequences are SEHNR and FQNEAQ (reference sequence). CDR3 length: 16 residues. The V and J ends lost 1 base and 6 bases, in that order; junction bases with no gene match: 9.